The 17 T cell receptor beta chains presented below share a single source sample, sequenced in a study of T cell responses to AZD1222 COVID-19 vaccine (dated by TCRdb to the early 2020s). The library relied on the immunoSEQ multiplex PCR assay. TCRdb provides this immuneACCESS table in a form limited to in-frame rearrangements. Some clones are lacking; in checked studies, under half of them reflect an unresolved V gene, and why the rest are absent is not known. The sample includes roughly 130,000 clones, with around 94% observed a single time. The ten most abundant clones make up around 7% of the sample. This sample's time point label indicates: baseline before first vaccination. The material sequenced was peripheral blood, taken on day 0 of AZD1222 vaccination. These receptors were taken from an adult in good health.

V gene TRBV7-8 combines with J gene TRBJ2-7; a weak D match, TRBD2 (6 bases). This CDR3 spans 16 amino acids. The V gene's germline CDR1 is SGHVS and CDR2 FQNEAQ. Trimming stripped 5 bases from V and 3 bases from J, with 20 bases between. CDR3 nucleotides: TGTGCCAGCAGCCCCCCTAGACGGGAGAGAGGCTACGAGCAGTACTTC. The encoded protein is CASSPPRRERGYEQYF.

CDR3 in amino acids: CASSQVAGPYNEQFF. DNA of the CDR3: TGTGCCAGCAGCCAAGTTGCGGGTCCCTACAATGAGCAGTTCTTC. V and J are TRBV3-1 (or the pseudogene TRBV3-2) and TRBJ2-1, with TRBD2 as a possible D gene (5 bases). CDR1 LGHDT and CDR2 YNNKEL come from the germline V gene (reference sequence). CDR3 length equals 15 residues. Trimming cost V 1 base and J 2 bases, with 9 bases left between them.

This chain joins TRBV30 and TRBJ2-1; a weak D match, TRBD2 (5 bases). Germline lookup yields CDR1 GTSNPN and CDR2 SVGIG (reference sequence). The germline V and J ends were trimmed by 5 bases and 4 bases, with 9 bases remaining between them. The CDR3 has 12 residues. CDR3: CAWGSIYNEQFF. DNA for the CDR3: TGTGCCTGGGGGAGTATTTACAATGAGCAGTTCTTC.

This clone was recorded once. The chain joins TRBV18 to TRBJ1-2; 7 bases map to TRBD1. V gave up 2 bases and J gave up 1 base; unmatched junction bases: 13. The CDR3 runs 18 residues. Germline CDR1 and CDR2: KGHSH and LQKENI. In DNA, the CDR3 is TGTGCCAGCTCACCATTTGGACAGGCCTCGGTTATTAACTATGGCTACACCTTC. Translated, it gives CASSPFGQASVINYGYTF.

This clone was observed a single time. The chain joins TRBV7-9 to TRBJ1-5; D remains unclear. This CDR3 has 13 residues. Trimming left V 5 bases short and J 2 bases short, with 7 bases between. Germline V gene lookup returns CDR1 SEHNR and CDR2 FQNEAQ (reference sequence). The CDR3 DNA follows: TGTGCCAGCAGCCCCTCAGGCAATCAGCCCCAGCATTTT. This codes for CASSPSGNQPQHF.

The V call is TRBV6-5, the J call TRBJ2-5; D possibly corresponds to TRBD1 (6 bases). Trimming shortened V by 8 bases and J by 5 bases, and 15 bases separated the two germline ends. Germline V gene sequence: CDR1 MNHEY, CDR2 SVGAGI. CDR3 size: 13 residues. CDR3 sequence reads: CASGTLRGETQYF. Here the CDR3 DNA reads TGTGCCAGCGGTACCCTCAGGGGTGAGACCCAGTACTTC.

The V call is TRBV6-5, the J call TRBJ1-2, with 9 bases matching TRBD1. Per the germline V gene, CDR1 is MNHEY and CDR2 is SVGAGI. The CDR3 is 14 residues long. J was trimmed by 2 bases and V by 7 bases; bases with no gene match: 5. The CDR3 DNA is TGTGCCAGCAATACAGGGGGCAAAAACTATGGCTACACCTTC. It translates to CASNTGGKNYGYTF.

V and J are TRBV6-2 or TRBV6-3 and TRBJ1-1; 8 bases map to TRBD1. The germline V gene has CDR1 MNHEY and CDR2 SVGEGT. With V trimmed by 5 bases and J by 6 bases, 20 bases remained unmatched. CDR3 size: 18 residues. The CDR3 DNA follows: TGTGCCAGCAGTCCCCGAAACCCAAGACAGGGGACGATCCCTGAAGCTTTCTTT. It codes for CASSPRNPRQGTIPEAFF.

This clone has only one observation. The chain carries TRBV10-3 and TRBJ1-5; no firm D call. The CDR3 spans 16 residues. CDR1 and CDR2 from the germline V gene are ENHRY and SYGVKD. Trimming removed 0 bases from V and 0 bases from J, with 9 bases in between. The CDR3 loop reads CAISESMVDSNQPQHF. CDR3 bases: TGTGCCATCAGTGAGTCGATGGTTGATAGCAATCAGCCCCAGCATTTT.

This clone was seen only once. This rearrangement joins TRBV15 to TRBJ1-5; no clear D. Germline assignment: CDR1 LNHNV and CDR2 YYDKDF (reference sequence). This CDR3 region has 12 residues. Trimming cost V 4 bases and J 3 bases, with 4 bases left between them. CDR3: CATSTVNQPQHF. CDR3 nucleotide sequence: TGTGCCACCAGCACCGTCAATCAGCCCCAGCATTTT.

The chain is built from TRBV7-6 and TRBJ2-1; D perhaps matches TRBD2 (6 bases). This CDR3 is built from 14 residues. The ends were cut back, 5 bases at V and 8 bases at J, with 16 bases in the middle. The germline gives CDR1 SGHVS, CDR2 FNYEAQ. The CDR3 loop is CASSPSGGGDEQFF. The CDR3 DNA is TGTGCCAGCAGCCCCAGTGGGGGAGGCGATGAGCAGTTCTTC.

The V and J genes are TRBV7-9 and TRBJ1-4; no firm D call. Trimming cost V 5 bases and J 8 bases, with 18 bases left between them. In germline, CDR1 is SEHNR, CDR2 FQNEAQ (reference sequence). The CDR3 is made up of 15 amino acids. The CDR3: CASSQGPPPGEKLFF. In DNA form, the CDR3 reads TGTGCCAGCAGCCAAGGTCCACCCCCGGGGGAAAAACTGTTTTTT.

The V and J genes are TRBV5-1 and TRBJ2-7; a weak D match, TRBD1 (5 bases). CDR1 SGHRS and CDR2 YFSETQ come from the germline V gene. Trimming left V 0 bases short and J 6 bases short, with 10 bases between. There are 13 residues in the CDR3. The CDR3 nucleotides read TGCGCCAGCAGCTTGGGACAGAATATCGAGCAGTACTTC. Translation: CASSLGQNIEQYF.

The chain links TRBV6-2 or TRBV6-3 to TRBJ2-1; possible D gene TRBD2, 5 bases. V was trimmed by 6 bases and J by 6 bases, leaving 15 bases between them. This CDR3 region has 14 residues. CDR1 is MNHEY and CDR2 is SVGEGT in the germline V gene. CDR3 nucleotides: TGTGCCAGCAGCCGCCGGACTGTCTCCAATGAGCAGTTCTTC. It encodes CASSRRTVSNEQFF.

This clone was recorded once. This chain connects TRBV5-1 to TRBJ1-2; 10 bases align to TRBD1. Germline assignment: CDR1 SGHRS and CDR2 YFSETQ. After removal of 3 bases from V and 6 bases from J, the junction contained 11 bases not matched to a gene. There are 16 residues in the CDR3. The CDR3 is CASSWGDRGEWDGYTF. CDR3 in DNA: TGCGCCAGCAGCTGGGGGGACAGGGGTGAATGGGATGGCTACACCTTC. The full variable domain, in which reference TRBV5-1 and TRBJ1-2 provide the parts outside the CDR3, is KAGVTQTPRYLIKTRGQQVTLSCSPISGHRSVSWYQQTPGQGLQFLFEYFSETQRNKGNFPGRFSGRQFSNSRSEMNVSTLELGDSALYLCASSWGDRGEWDGYTFGSGTRLTVV.

V is TRBV20-1 and J is TRBJ1-4; possible D gene TRBD1, 5 bases. In germline, CDR1 is DFQATT, CDR2 SNEGSKA (reference sequence). Trimming left V 3 bases short and J 11 bases short, with 16 bases between. The CDR3 consists of 13 residues. The CDR3 spells CSASPQGVSKLFF. The CDR3 DNA reads TGCAGTGCTAGTCCCCAAGGGGTTTCCAAACTGTTTTTT.

This sequence joins TRBV10-2 and TRBJ2-1, with D uncertain. CDR3 length equals 11 residues. V was pared by 6 bases and J by 7 bases, with 7 bases between. Germline assignment: CDR1 WSHSY and CDR2 SAAADI. CDR3 loop: CASSVRNEQFF. CDR3 bases: TGCGCCAGCAGCGTTAGGAATGAGCAGTTCTTC.